The 32 T cell receptor beta chains below all came from one sample that was sequenced in a study of blood T cell repertoires in COVID-19. Using immunoSEQ multiplex PCR, the repertoire was profiled, and TCRdb retains in-frame clones only, with some absent. The sample shows fewer than 300,000 clones, 90% of them seen only once. Sample: PBMCs or T cells enriched from blood (not recorded which). All receptors come from a woman younger than 45 who had recovered from COVID-19.

This clone was observed a single time. CDR3 DNA sequence: TGTGCCTGGAGTTTCGGAGGCATTAGCAATCAGCCCCAGCATTTT. Its protein product is CAWSFGGISNQPQHF. This chain links TRBV30 with TRBJ1-5; no reliable D call. The CDR3 length is 15 residues. The germline CDR1 and CDR2 sequences are GTSNPN and SVGIG (reference sequence). V was pared by 2 bases and J by 0 bases, with 11 bases between.

The V gene is TRBV6-5, the J gene TRBJ1-5, with 7 bases aligning to TRBD1. The J segment lost 3 bases and the V segment lost 6 bases, leaving 8 bases of the junction unmatched. From germline, CDR1 is MNHEY and CDR2 SVGAGI. The CDR3 has 15 amino acids. The CDR3 here is CASRLDRALNQPQHF. CDR3 nucleotides: TGTGCCAGCAGACTAGACAGGGCACTCAATCAGCCCCAGCATTTT.

This clone was counted a single time. The gene calls are TRBV7-2 and TRBJ1-1, with D maybe TRBD1 (5 bases). The V gene lost 4 bases and the J gene lost 5 bases, with 17 bases spanning the gap. The CDR3 runs 15 residues. Per the germline V gene, CDR1 is SGHTA and CDR2 is FQGNSA. CDR3 nucleotide sequence: TGTGCCAGCAGCTCCCGGACCTTAAAGGGGACTGAAGCTTTCTTT. Its translation: CASSSRTLKGTEAFF.

The rearrangement links TRBV7-2 to TRBJ2-3; TRBD1 agrees at 7 bases. CDR3 size: 15 residues. Per the germline V gene, CDR1 is SGHTA and CDR2 is FQGNSA. The J segment lost 3 bases and the V segment lost 3 bases, leaving 6 bases of the junction unmatched. In DNA form, the CDR3 reads TGTGCCAGCAGCTTGTCGACAGGGAAAACAGATACGCAGTATTTT. Protein sequence: CASSLSTGKTDTQYF.

This sequence joins TRBV4-2 and TRBJ2-1, with 10 bases identical to TRBD1. This CDR3 has 17 residues. CDR1 and CDR2 from the germline V gene are LGHNA and YNFKEQ. V gave up 1 base and J gave up 8 bases; unmatched junction bases: 11. DNA of the CDR3: TGTGCCAGCAGCCAAGGGAGATGGACAGGGGGGCAGGATGAGCAGTTCTTC. Translating gives CASSQGRWTGGQDEQFF.

The chain couples TRBV6-4 to TRBJ2-3; 9 bases agree with TRBD1. V lost 6 bases to trimming and J lost 4 bases; unmatched junction nucleotides: 8. CDR1 MRHNA and CDR2 SNTAGT come from the germline V gene. There are 15 residues in the CDR3. The CDR3 spells CASSPTGGAADTQYF. The CDR3 DNA sequence: TGTGCCAGCAGCCCTACAGGGGGCGCCGCAGATACGCAGTATTTT.

The V and J genes are TRBV29-1 and TRBJ1-2; 8 positions match TRBD1. V gave up 7 bases and J gave up 8 bases; unmatched junction bases: 6. Germline V gives CDR1 SQVTM, CDR2 ANQGSEA. This CDR3 spans 11 amino acids. The CDR3 sequence: CSALGQGGYTF. Written as DNA, the CDR3 is TGCAGCGCCCTAGGACAGGGAGGCTACACCTTC.

This chain joins TRBV3-1 (or the pseudogene TRBV3-2) and TRBJ2-7; weak D call: TRBD2 (6 bases). The CDR3 totals 14 residues. With 3 bases removed from V and 2 bases from J, the gap between germline ends came to 11 bases. Per the germline V gene, CDR1 is LGHDT and CDR2 is YNNKEL (reference sequence). In DNA, the CDR3 is TGTGCCAGCAGCCAGAGCGGGCCTACCTACGAGCAGTACTTC. It encodes CASSQSGPTYEQYF.

The genes are TRBV4-1 and TRBJ2-7; the D gene could be TRBD1 or TRBD2 (10 bases each). This CDR3 is 22 amino acids long. CDR1 and CDR2 (germline): MGHRA, YSYEKL. With 0 bases removed from V and 3 bases from J, the gap between germline ends came to 33 bases. CDR3 sequence (DNA): TGCGCCAGCAGCCAAGAGGCTTTGACAGGGGGCGGGCTAGCGGGAGTGGGCTACGAGCAGTACTTC. Translated: CASSQEALTGGGLAGVGYEQYF.

This sequence joins TRBV12-3 or TRBV12-4 and TRBJ2-3, with D uncertain. The CDR3 is 13 residues long. The germline V and J ends were trimmed by 1 base and 4 bases, with 6 bases remaining between them. Written as DNA, the CDR3 is TGTGCCAGCAGTTTAGGGAGTTCAGATACGCAGTATTTT. Translating it yields CASSLGSSDTQYF.

This chain joins TRBV11-2 and TRBJ1-1; weak D call: TRBD1 (6 bases). The CDR3 runs to 14 residues. Germline assignment: CDR1 SGHAT and CDR2 FQNNGV. Trimming removed 5 bases at V and 5 bases at J, with 15 bases between. Here the CDR3 reads CASSLLSTGTEAFF. DNA for the CDR3: TGTGCCAGCAGCCTCCTATCTACAGGGACTGAAGCTTTCTTT.

This chain uses TRBV5-1 with TRBJ2-5, with D perhaps matching TRBD1 (5 bases). The CDR3 has 14 amino acids. Germline V gene sequence: CDR1 SGHRS, CDR2 YFSETQ. The ends were cut back, 5 bases at V and 4 bases at J, with 15 bases in the middle. CDR3 nucleotide sequence: TGCGCCAGCAGGCTCGGGCAGGGCGGAGAGACCCAGTACTTC. As protein: CASRLGQGGETQYF.

This rearrangement joins TRBV7-2 to TRBJ2-5, with D perhaps matching TRBD2 (5 bases). The germline V and J ends were trimmed by 5 bases and 2 bases, with 12 bases remaining between them. The germline CDR1 and CDR2 sequences are SGHTA and FQGNSA. This CDR3 has 14 residues. CDR3 protein: CASSIGVGQETQYF. CDR3 sequence (DNA): TGTGCCAGCAGCATCGGGGTGGGTCAAGAGACCCAGTACTTC.

The chain couples TRBV19 to TRBJ2-1; 8 bases match TRBD2. CDR3 length equals 18 residues. The germline CDR1 and CDR2 sequences are LNHDA and SQIVND (reference sequence). V shed 0 bases and J 4 bases; nucleotides not matched to a gene: 11. CDR3 in amino acids: CASSIDLSSGRVYNEQFF. The CDR3 bases are TGTGCCAGTAGTATAGATCTATCCAGCGGGAGAGTGTACAATGAGCAGTTCTTC.

This rearrangement joins TRBV27 to TRBJ2-3; 9 bases are shared with TRBD2. The germline CDR1 and CDR2 sequences are MNHEY and SMNVEV (reference sequence). The junction had 6 bases not matched to a gene; V was cut back by 1 base and J by 4 bases. CDR3 length: 16 residues. CDR3 loop: CASSLFSGSEADTQYF. The CDR3 DNA sequence: TGTGCCAGCAGTTTATTTAGCGGGAGTGAGGCAGATACGCAGTATTTT.

The J gene is TRBJ2-7, the V gene TRBV27; no firm D call. The CDR3 length is 14 residues. CDR1 and CDR2 from the germline V gene are MNHEY and SMNVEV (reference sequence). Deletions cut 2 bases from V and 0 bases from J, with 8 bases between. The CDR3 bases are TGTGCCAGCAGTTTAGAGACTCGCTCCTACGAGCAGTACTTC. Protein sequence: CASSLETRSYEQYF.

V and J are TRBV19 and TRBJ1-2; D uncertain. This CDR3 is built from 15 residues. Germline loops: CDR1 LNHDA, CDR2 SQIVND (reference sequence). V lost 1 base and J lost 3, with 12 bases in between. The CDR3 coding sequence is TGTGCCAGTAGTATAGTTTCAGCCGGGGACTATGGCTACACCTTC. Protein sequence: CASSIVSAGDYGYTF.

This clone was counted only a few times. The chain is built from TRBV11-2 and TRBJ1-4; D may be TRBD1 (6 bases). Germline CDR1 SGHAT, CDR2 FQNNGV. Trimming stripped 2 bases from V and 1 base from J, with 8 bases between. The CDR3 has 15 residues. CDR3 loop: CASSLNRVTNEKLFF. The CDR3 DNA reads as TGTGCCAGCAGCTTAAACAGGGTAACTAATGAAAAACTGTTTTTT.

This clone appeared once. The chain links TRBV4-3 to TRBJ1-2; D is ambiguous. The length of the CDR3 is 15 residues. V was clipped by 0 bases and J by 8 bases, with 16 bases between them. Germline-derived CDR1 and CDR2 are LGHNA and YSLEER. The CDR3, as DNA: TGCGCCAGCAGCCAAGATTCTCCAGGTCGAAGAGGCTACACCTTC. This gives the protein CASSQDSPGRRGYTF.

The V gene is TRBV9, the J gene TRBJ2-7; 9 nucleotides align to TRBD1. Germline CDR1 reads SGDLS; CDR2 reads YYNGEE. The CDR3 spans 18 residues. V dropped 4 bases and J dropped 3; count of bases not matched to a gene: 17. This CDR3 is CASSSNPDRGIGYYEQYF. The DNA for the CDR3 is TGTGCCAGCAGCTCGAACCCGGACAGGGGTATAGGGTACTACGAGCAGTACTTC.

This clone was detected once. The chain has TRBV7-3 and TRBJ1-5; 7 nucleotides match TRBD1. The CDR3 totals 17 residues. Germline CDR1 and CDR2: SGHTA and FQGTGA. The V and J ends lost 6 bases and 0 bases, in that order; junction bases with no gene match: 11. CDR3 sequence: CASRKLQGFNSNQPQHF. The CDR3 coding sequence is TGTGCCAGCAGGAAGTTACAGGGGTTCAATAGCAATCAGCCCCAGCATTTT.

This sequence joins TRBV7-9 and TRBJ1-1; no firm D call. The V gene's germline CDR1 is SEHNR and CDR2 FQNEAQ (reference sequence). V shed 6 bases and J shed 0 bases, with 5 bases lying between them. This CDR3 has 12 residues. The chain's CDR3 is CASSSVNTEAFF. The CDR3 DNA reads TGTGCCAGCAGTTCAGTGAACACTGAAGCTTTCTTT. The full variable domain, completed using reference TRBV7-9 and TRBJ1-1, is DTGVSQNPRHKITKRGQNVTFRCDPISEHNRLYWYRQTLGQGPEFLTYFQNEAQLEKSRLLSDRFSAERPKGSFSTLEIQRTEQGDSAMYLCASSSVNTEAFFGQGTRLTVV.

The chain recombines TRBV19 with TRBJ1-5; 7 nucleotides match TRBD1. This CDR3 contains 15 residues. Trimming at V came to 6 bases and at J to 1 base, leaving 6 bases not matched to a gene. Germline V gives CDR1 LNHDA, CDR2 SQIVND (reference sequence). The DNA of the CDR3 is TGTGCCAGTAGGACTAAGGGACAGAGCAATCAGCCCCAGCATTTT. Residues: CASRTKGQSNQPQHF.

This clone was seen more than once but under ten times. The chain employs TRBV7-2 and TRBJ2-2, with 9 bases fitting TRBD1. CDR1 and CDR2 from the germline V gene are SGHTA and FQGNSA. The CDR3 runs 16 residues. J lost 5 bases, V lost 4 bases, and 8 bases had no gene match. The CDR3 reads CASSSRQGGPTGELFF. CDR3 DNA: TGTGCCAGCAGCTCACGACAGGGGGGTCCTACCGGGGAGCTGTTTTTT.

This sequence joins TRBV4-1 and TRBJ2-1; D is possibly TRBD1 (7 bases). This CDR3 is built from 15 residues. The V end was cut by 5 bases, the J end by 0 bases, with 11 bases between. Looked up from germline, CDR1 is MGHRA and CDR2 is YSYEKL. CDR3 sequence: CASSRGDSSYNEQFF. CDR3 nucleotide sequence: TGCGCCAGCAGCAGGGGGGACAGCTCCTACAATGAGCAGTTCTTC.

V gene TRBV5-1 combines with J gene TRBJ2-3, with 11 bases matching TRBD2. Germline V lookup: CDR1 SGHRS, CDR2 YFSETQ. After removal of 2 bases from V and 3 bases from J, the junction contained 8 bases not matched to a gene. This CDR3 has 17 amino acids. CDR3 bases: TGCGCCAGCAGCTTCGCTACCGGGACTAGCGGAACAGATACGCAGTATTTT. Its protein is CASSFATGTSGTDTQYF.

Of note for this clone: Other DNA sequences in the sample encode the same CDR3. The chain is built from TRBV5-1 and TRBJ2-7; 8 nucleotides align to TRBD1. This CDR3 has 14 amino acids. CDR1 and CDR2 from the germline V gene are SGHRS and YFSETQ. Germline trimming cut 4 bases from V and 2 bases from J; bases unmatched to any gene: 5. The CDR3 is CASSPGTGPYEQYF. The DNA for the CDR3 is TGCGCCAGCAGCCCTGGGACAGGACCCTACGAGCAGTACTTC.

This clone was detected only once. Other DNA variants within this sample encode the same CDR3. This chain links TRBV19 with TRBJ2-5; no definite D call. Germline CDR1 is LNHDA and CDR2 is SQIVND (reference sequence). The CDR3 is 13 amino acids. V lost 2 bases and J lost 0, with 4 bases in between. The CDR3 bases are TGTGCCAGTAGTATACAATACCAAGAGACCCAGTACTTC. Its translation: CASSIQYQETQYF.

The CDR3 reads CAWSGRGSYTF. The CDR3, as DNA: TGTGCCTGGAGTGGAAGGGGCAGCTACACCTTC. V usage is TRBV30 and J usage is TRBJ1-2; possible D gene TRBD1, 5 bases. V was trimmed by 1 base and J by 9 bases, leaving 9 bases between them. Germline V gene sequence: CDR1 GTSNPN, CDR2 SVGIG (reference sequence). This CDR3 comprises 11 residues. Variable domain in full (rest from reference TRBV30 and TRBJ1-2): SQTIHQWPATLVQPVGSPLSLECTVEGTSNPNLYWYRQAAGRGLQLLFYSVGIGQISSEVPQNLSASRPQDRQFILSSKKLLLSDSGFYLCAWSGRGSYTFGSGTRLTVV.

The CDR3 sequence: CASSQRQTGTVNTEAFF. The CDR3 DNA reads TGTGCCAGCAGCCAGAGGCAGACCGGGACAGTGAACACTGAAGCTTTCTTT. The V gene is TRBV4-2, the J gene TRBJ1-1, with 7 bases fitting TRBD1. Germline CDR1 and CDR2: LGHNA and YNFKEQ. J was trimmed by 0 bases and V by 3 bases; bases with no gene match: 10. The CDR3 is made up of 17 amino acids.

The chain is built from TRBV7-9 and TRBJ2-5; 13 positions agree with TRBD2. This CDR3 is 19 amino acids long. Germline loops: CDR1 SEHNR, CDR2 FQNEAQ (reference sequence). V was pared by 5 bases and J by 3 bases, with 15 bases of the junction left unmatched. CDR3 nucleotide sequence: TGTGCCAGCAGCCCCAGGACTAGCGGGAGTTTTGGTGTGGAAGAGACCCAGTACTTC. Translated: CASSPRTSGSFGVEETQYF.

The chain employs TRBV5-4 and TRBJ2-3; D uncertain. Germline V gene lookup returns CDR1 SGHNT and CDR2 YYREEE (reference sequence). This CDR3 has 16 residues. Trimming removed 0 bases at V and 2 bases at J, with 13 bases between. The CDR3 protein is CASSLAASRLTDTQYF. As DNA, the CDR3 is TGTGCCAGCAGCTTGGCCGCATCGCGACTCACAGATACGCAGTATTTT.